The 10 T cell receptor beta chains reported below all come from one sample, sequenced in a study of blood T cell repertoires in COVID-19. Libraries were prepared by immunoSEQ multiplex PCR; TCRdb keeps only in-frame clonotypes and omits some of them. Of 55,000 to 70,000 clones in the sample, roughly nine tenths were seen once. The sequencing sample was made of peripheral blood. The receptors here all came from a woman in her seventies with active COVID-19.

The V gene is TRBV28, the J gene TRBJ2-1; 8 positions match TRBD2. In germline, CDR1 is MDHEN, CDR2 SYDVKM. V lost 1 base, J lost 4 bases, and 6 bases stayed unmatched. The CDR3 has 16 amino acids. This CDR3 reads CASSLLGGRRYNEQFF. Here the CDR3 DNA reads TGTGCCAGCAGTTTATTGGGCGGGAGGCGGTACAATGAGCAGTTCTTC.

This rearrangement joins TRBV12-3 or TRBV12-4 to TRBJ1-1; D unclear. V shed 6 bases and J shed 1 base, with 6 bases lying between them. The CDR3 consists of 12 residues. CDR3 sequence: CASSLRNTEAFF. The CDR3, as DNA: TGTGCCAGCAGCCTCCGGAACACTGAAGCTTTCTTT.

This chain uses TRBV19 with TRBJ2-7, with TRBD2 identical over 14 bases. This CDR3 is built from 16 residues. The J segment lost 4 bases and the V segment lost 4 bases, leaving 6 bases of the junction unmatched. From germline, CDR1 is LNHDA and CDR2 SQIVND (reference sequence). The CDR3 spells CASSKGLAGALYEQYF. The CDR3 region has the DNA TGTGCCAGTAGTAAGGGACTAGCGGGAGCCTTGTACGAGCAGTACTTC.

The chain combines TRBV28 with TRBJ2-2; 7 nucleotides line up with TRBD2. Germline values: CDR1 MDHEN, CDR2 SYDVKM. V lost 4 bases, J lost 5 bases, and 10 bases stayed unmatched. CDR3 length equals 16 residues. The chain's CDR3 is CASSSPGTTMTGELFF. As DNA, the CDR3 is TGTGCCAGCAGTTCCCCCGGGACTACCATGACCGGGGAGCTGTTTTTT. Variable domain in full (rest from reference TRBV28 and TRBJ2-2): DVKVTQSSRYLVKRTGEKVFLECVQDMDHENMFWYRQDPGLGLRLIYFSYDVKMKEKGDIPEGYSVSREKKERFSLILESASTNQTSMYLCASSSPGTTMTGELFFGEGSRLTVL.

The chain links TRBV30 to TRBJ2-5, with TRBD1 matching over 8 bases. Germline values: CDR1 GTSNPN, CDR2 SVGIG (reference sequence). The CDR3 length is 15 residues. The V segment lost 2 bases and the J segment 5 bases; nucleotides outside the gene matches: 10. The chain's CDR3 is CAWSYNRGRGETQYF. CDR3 DNA: TGTGCCTGGAGTTATAACAGGGGGAGAGGCGAGACCCAGTACTTC. Based on the CDR3 plus reference TRBV30 and TRBJ2-5, the full variable domain is SQTIHQWPATLVQPVGSPLSLECTVEGTSNPNLYWYRQAAGRGLQLLFYSVGIGQISSEVPQNLSASRPQDRQFILSSKKLLLSDSGFYLCAWSYNRGRGETQYFGPGTRLLVL.

The CDR3 coding sequence is TGTGCCAGCAGCGACAGGGGGAACACTGAAGCTTTCTTT. It specifies CASSDRGNTEAFF. J is TRBJ1-1 and V is TRBV4-2, with 8 bases lining up with TRBD1. V shed 5 bases, J shed 1 base, and the junction held 0 bases outside the gene matches. The CDR3 runs to 13 residues. Germline assignment: CDR1 LGHNA and CDR2 YNFKEQ.

CDR3 protein: CASSPQATMNTEAFF. The DNA for the CDR3 is TGCGCCAGCAGCCCACAGGCAACAATGAACACTGAAGCTTTCTTT. The J gene is TRBJ1-1, the V gene TRBV5-1; a possible D gene is TRBD1 (5 bases). V gave up 4 bases and J gave up 0 bases, with 13 bases separating them. Germline V gene sequence: CDR1 SGHRS, CDR2 YFSETQ. This CDR3 is 15 amino acids long.

V usage is TRBV2 and J usage is TRBJ2-7, with D perhaps matching TRBD2 (5 bases). Germline V lookup: CDR1 SNHLY, CDR2 FYNNEI. This CDR3 contains 16 residues. V was clipped by 4 bases and J by 1 base, with 17 bases between them. The CDR3 spells CASSVEVQTKSYEQYF. CDR3 DNA sequence: TGTGCCAGCAGTGTTGAGGTCCAGACTAAATCCTACGAGCAGTACTTC.

The gene calls are TRBV3-1 (or the pseudogene TRBV3-2) and TRBJ1-6; D ambiguous. This CDR3 region has 14 residues. V dropped 3 bases and J dropped 6 bases, with 9 bases sitting between them. Germline loops: CDR1 LGHDT, CDR2 YNNKEL (reference sequence). The CDR3 DNA reads as TGTGCCAGCAGCCAGACCAGCGGTAATTCACCCCTCCACTTT. Translating gives CASSQTSGNSPLHF.

This chain links TRBV3-1 (or the pseudogene TRBV3-2) with TRBJ2-7; the D is unclear. CDR1 is LGHDT and CDR2 is YNNKEL in the germline V gene (reference sequence). V gave up 0 bases and J gave up 3 bases, with 12 bases separating them. The CDR3 length is 15 residues. The CDR3 sequence: CASSQDGQSFYEQYF. CDR3 bases: TGTGCCAGCAGCCAAGATGGGCAGAGTTTCTACGAGCAGTACTTC.